This T cell receptor beta chain was profiled in a study of T-cell memory formation after mild COVID-19. Looking at the study overall: TCR clusters largely stayed donor specific.

Trimming took off 7 bases at V and 1 base at J, with 11 bases between the two ends. CDR1 is SGDLS and CDR2 is YYNGEE in the germline V gene. The CDR3 is made up of 13 amino acids. Study findings and constraints: There were some responding clones in pre-infection memory, which suggested that cross-reactive memory had joined. Later expanders leaned CD4+, whereas day 15 to 85 contracting clones were balanced CD4/CD8.

With constant-segment primers, 5'RACE yielded cDNA libraries of TCR alpha and TCR beta that carried sample barcodes and UMIs. In TCRdb, the 5' RACE reads were re-called with MiXCR into one record per CDR3 protein. Counted here are about 390,000 distinct CDR3 sequences, 21% occurring once; the ten biggest clones make up approximately 12%. The table lists this clonotype with a few counts. The target antigen is unknown. The receptor was derived from an adult woman who had mild COVID-19 (a few samples of this study predate the infection). Cell type and time point are not known. The chain employs TRBV9 and TRBJ1-1, with a weak D call TRBD1 (6 bases). The material sequenced was PBMCs or a T cell subset sorted from them (not recorded which). The CDR3 region is CASGGQPNTEAFF. CDR3 sequence (DNA): TGTGCCAGCGGGGGGCAACCGAACACTGAAGCTTTCTTT.